This is a list of T cell receptor beta chains from one sample in a study of blood T cell repertoires in COVID-19. Profiled with immunoSEQ multiplex PCR; TCRdb holds only in-frame clones, not every one. The sample contains hundreds of thousands of clones, 70% to 90% of which appear only once. Sequencing was performed on peripheral blood. The receptors were gathered from a human donor in a cohort sampled during active COVID-19. CDR3s include the opening cysteine and the closing phenylalanine or tryptophan. The order of the fields is D gene, J gene, clone size, V gene, CDR3 DNA, CDR3 protein. A D gene is named only where the DNA matches it firmly. The size field is filled for only some rows; it gives once, few, many or a size class.

d_call: NA; j_call: TRBJ1-4; clone_size: NA; v_call: TRBV7-8; cdr3_nt: TGTGCCAGCAGCTTAGAGCGTAGGGAAAAACTGTTTTTT; cdr3_aa: CASSLERREKLFF
d_call: TRBD1; j_call: TRBJ1-2; clone_size: NA; v_call: TRBV6-5; cdr3_nt: TGTGCCAGCAGTAGGACAGGCAAGGACTATGGCTACACCTTC; cdr3_aa: CASSRTGKDYGYTF
d_call: NA; j_call: TRBJ2-7; clone_size: NA; v_call: TRBV7-9; cdr3_nt: TGTGCCAGCAGCTTAGCTGCCTCGGGCGAGCAGTACTTC; cdr3_aa: CASSLAASGEQYF
d_call: TRBD1; j_call: TRBJ1-4; clone_size: NA; v_call: TRBV18; cdr3_nt: TGTGCCAGCTCACCACGTCTTCCCGGACAGGGTAATGAAAAACTGTTTTTT; cdr3_aa: CASSPRLPGQGNEKLFF
d_call: TRBD1; j_call: TRBJ1-2; clone_size: NA; v_call: TRBV6-5; cdr3_nt: TGTGCCAGCAGCAAAAGCGGGACAGGGGTTGAAGGCTACACCTTC; cdr3_aa: CASSKSGTGVEGYTF
d_call: TRBD2; j_call: TRBJ2-1; clone_size: NA; v_call: TRBV2; cdr3_nt: TGTGCCAGCAGTGAAGGGGAACAGGGACTAGCGGGGGGGCCTAGCAACAATGAGCAGTTCTTC; cdr3_aa: CASSEGEQGLAGGPSNNEQFF
d_call: TRBD1; j_call: TRBJ2-4; clone_size: NA; v_call: TRBV18; cdr3_nt: TGTGCCAGCTCACCGGCACCGTGGACAGGGGCGGACATTCAGTACTTC; cdr3_aa: CASSPAPWTGADIQYF
d_call: TRBD1; j_call: TRBJ2-2; clone_size: NA; v_call: TRBV24-1; cdr3_nt: TGTGCCACCAGTGAAGGGACAGGGGACACCGGGGAGCTGTTTTTT; cdr3_aa: CATSEGTGDTGELFF
d_call: NA; j_call: TRBJ1-2; clone_size: NA; v_call: TRBV6-2/TRBV6-3; cdr3_nt: TGTGCCAGCAGTCAACAATTCTATGGCTACACCTTC; cdr3_aa: CASSQQFYGYTF
d_call: NA; j_call: TRBJ1-1; clone_size: many; v_call: TRBV2; cdr3_nt: TGTGCCAGCAGTTACAGGTACGGGACTGAAGCTTTCTTT; cdr3_aa: CASSYRYGTEAFF
d_call: NA; j_call: TRBJ2-7; clone_size: once; v_call: TRBV29-1; cdr3_nt: TGCAGCGTTGAGATTGTGACGCGGGGCGAGCAGTACTTC; cdr3_aa: CSVEIVTRGEQYF
d_call: TRBD1; j_call: TRBJ2-2; clone_size: NA; v_call: TRBV11-3; cdr3_nt: TGTGCCAGCAGCTTCGGACAGGGGCCGCTTCCCGGGGAGCTGTTTTTT; cdr3_aa: CASSFGQGPLPGELFF
d_call: TRBD1; j_call: TRBJ1-2; clone_size: NA; v_call: TRBV14; cdr3_nt: TGTGCCAGCAGCCGGGATACAGGGGGTGACTATGGCTACACCTTC; cdr3_aa: CASSRDTGGDYGYTF
d_call: NA; j_call: TRBJ2-7; clone_size: NA; v_call: TRBV1; cdr3_nt: TGCACCAGCAGCCAACTCCTGGGACATCGGAAGACCTACGAGCAGTACTTC; cdr3_aa: CTSSQLLGHRKTYEQYF
d_call: NA; j_call: TRBJ1-1; clone_size: NA; v_call: TRBV5-4; cdr3_nt: TGTGCCACCCAACTGCAGGGCACTGAAGCTTTCTTT; cdr3_aa: CATQLQGTEAFF
d_call: NA; j_call: TRBJ1-1; clone_size: once; v_call: TRBV19; cdr3_nt: TGTGCCAGTAGCCGACAAGGGCCGGGGGAAGCTTTCTTT; cdr3_aa: CASSRQGPGEAFF
d_call: NA; j_call: TRBJ1-1; clone_size: few; v_call: TRBV6-6; cdr3_nt: TGTGCCAGCAGCTTTGACAGCAAGAACACTGAAGCTTTCTTT; cdr3_aa: CASSFDSKNTEAFF
d_call: NA; j_call: TRBJ1-2; clone_size: once; v_call: TRBV6-5; cdr3_nt: TGTGCCAGCGAGACAGCCTCCTATGGCTACACCTTC; cdr3_aa: CASETASYGYTF
d_call: NA; j_call: TRBJ2-7; clone_size: NA; v_call: TRBV19; cdr3_nt: TGTGCCAGTAGTCCAGGTTATACAGGCCGTCCCACCTACGAGCAGTACTTC; cdr3_aa: CASSPGYTGRPTYEQYF
d_call: NA; j_call: TRBJ1-4; clone_size: NA; v_call: TRBV7-9; cdr3_nt: TGTGCCAGCAGCTTCAGACGGGACACAATAGGGGAAAATGAAAAACTGTTTTTT; cdr3_aa: CASSFRRDTIGENEKLFF
d_call: NA; j_call: TRBJ1-1; clone_size: NA; v_call: TRBV7-9; cdr3_nt: TGTGCCAGCAGCTTCGGGAGCCCCATGAACACTGAAGCTTTCTTT; cdr3_aa: CASSFGSPMNTEAFF
d_call: TRBD1; j_call: TRBJ2-7; clone_size: NA; v_call: TRBV3-1/TRBV3-2; cdr3_nt: TGTGCCAGCAGGCGAGGACAGGGGGCGGCAATGAACGAGCAGTACTTC; cdr3_aa: CASRRGQGAAMNEQYF
d_call: NA; j_call: TRBJ1-1; clone_size: NA; v_call: TRBV12-3/TRBV12-4; cdr3_nt: TGTGCCAGCAGTTTCACAGGCCGAGGGGGATCTTTCTTT; cdr3_aa: CASSFTGRGGSFF
d_call: TRBD2; j_call: TRBJ2-1; clone_size: many; v_call: TRBV24-1; cdr3_nt: TGTGCCACCAGTGATCCTCCCGGACTAGCGGGGGGGAGCTCCTACAATGAGCAGTTCTTC; cdr3_aa: CATSDPPGLAGGSSYNEQFF
d_call: TRBD1; j_call: TRBJ2-5; clone_size: NA; v_call: TRBV24-1; cdr3_nt: TGTGCCACCAGTGATTCGACAGGGGATGGGCAAGAGACCCAGTACTTC; cdr3_aa: CATSDSTGDGQETQYF
d_call: TRBD1; j_call: TRBJ2-1; clone_size: NA; v_call: TRBV12-5; cdr3_nt: TGTGCTAGTGGTTTGGGGGACAGGGGTCTTTACAATGAGCAGTTCTTC; cdr3_aa: CASGLGDRGLYNEQFF
d_call: NA; j_call: TRBJ1-1; clone_size: NA; v_call: TRBV20-1; cdr3_nt: TGCAGTGCTAGTGTACAGAACACTGAAGCTTTCTTT; cdr3_aa: CSASVQNTEAFF
d_call: NA; j_call: TRBJ1-2; clone_size: NA; v_call: TRBV2; cdr3_nt: TGTGCCAGCAGGTTACAGGGTTATGGCTACACCTTC; cdr3_aa: CASRLQGYGYTF
d_call: NA; j_call: TRBJ1-1; clone_size: NA; v_call: TRBV18; cdr3_nt: TGTGCCAGCTCACTATTCCTCACTGAAGCTTTCTTT; cdr3_aa: CASSLFLTEAFF
d_call: TRBD1; j_call: TRBJ1-2; clone_size: NA; v_call: TRBV27; cdr3_nt: TGTGCCAGCAGTTTAGAAGGGACAGAAATCTATGGCTACACCTTC; cdr3_aa: CASSLEGTEIYGYTF
d_call: TRBD1; j_call: TRBJ2-2; clone_size: NA; v_call: TRBV5-1; cdr3_nt: TGCGCCAGCAGGGACAGGTCCTACACCGGGGAGCTGTTTTTT; cdr3_aa: CASRDRSYTGELFF
d_call: NA; j_call: TRBJ2-7; clone_size: NA; v_call: TRBV30; cdr3_nt: TGTGCCTGGAGTGTACAGGGAATGGGGTCCTACGAGCAGTACTTC; cdr3_aa: CAWSVQGMGSYEQYF
d_call: NA; j_call: TRBJ1-6; clone_size: NA; v_call: TRBV20-1; cdr3_nt: TGCAGTGCTAGACTAGGGGTGCCCCTCCACTTT; cdr3_aa: CSARLGVPLHF
d_call: NA; j_call: TRBJ2-4; clone_size: NA; v_call: TRBV9; cdr3_nt: TGTGCCAGCAGCGTAGAAGGGGGGGACATTCAGTACTTC; cdr3_aa: CASSVEGGDIQYF
d_call: TRBD1; j_call: TRBJ1-4; clone_size: NA; v_call: TRBV30; cdr3_nt: TGTGCCTGGAAGTCGGGACAGGGGAGTGAAAAACTGTTTTTT; cdr3_aa: CAWKSGQGSEKLFF
d_call: NA; j_call: TRBJ1-2; clone_size: NA; v_call: TRBV19; cdr3_nt: TGTGCCAGTAGTAGGCCCAGTGGGGGGATAAATGGCTACACCTTC; cdr3_aa: CASSRPSGGINGYTF
d_call: TRBD1; j_call: TRBJ1-3; clone_size: NA; v_call: TRBV24-1; cdr3_nt: TGTGCCTCACAGGGGGCAGCTGGAAACACCATATATTTT; cdr3_aa: CASQGAAGNTIYF
d_call: TRBD2; j_call: TRBJ2-7; clone_size: once; v_call: TRBV27; cdr3_nt: TGTGCCAGCAGGAAACCGGGACTAGCGAGGTCCTACGAGCAGTACTTC; cdr3_aa: CASRKPGLARSYEQYF
d_call: NA; j_call: TRBJ1-2; clone_size: NA; v_call: TRBV6-5; cdr3_nt: TGTGCCAGCAGTTTGACAGTTGACTATGGCTACACCTTC; cdr3_aa: CASSLTVDYGYTF